The 25 T cell receptor beta chains given below trace back to one sample, sequenced in a study of tumor-infiltrating lymphocytes in primary liver carcinoma. Total RNA (around 500 ng) served as template for TCR beta cDNA synthesis primed by a constant-region primer. Nested multiplex PCR, run for three rounds with slightly modified ARM-PCR, yielded TCR beta libraries. The first two PCR rounds, approximately 10 cycles each, used TRBV1-TRBV30 forward primers and a C-beta reverse primer. Each CDR3 protein is one row after TCRdb ran MiXCR on the multiplex PCR reads. Of roughly 100,000 distinct CDR3 sequences in the sample, approximately 68% are singletons; the top ten hold 9.5% to 10%. Co-extraction of RNA and DNA was performed on roughly 20-31 mg of unsorted bulk tissue. The sequenced sample was liver tumor tissue from sampling region 5. Documented subset: tumor region T5, tumor centre. The origin of the receptors is a woman aged 55-69 years with primary liver carcinoma and hepatitis B virus infection.

Turning to this clonotype: An end of the junction does not agree with germline; a read error may underlie this. The V call is TRBV5-1, the J call TRBJ1-3, with D unresolved. The CDR3 length is 15 residues. Germline V gene lookup returns CDR1 SGHRS and CDR2 YFSETQ. In DNA form, the CDR3 reads TGCGCCAGCAGCTCCGGAGGTAGCTCGGGAATCACCATATATTTT. Translating it yields CASSSGGSSGITIYF.

This clonotype has at least ten counts. V is TRBV28 and J is TRBJ1-1; D unresolved. CDR3 size: 13 residues. CDR1 and CDR2 (germline): MDHEN, SYDVKM. V lost 3 bases, J lost 1 base, and 6 bases lay in between. The CDR3 reads CASSFMGNTEAFF. The CDR3, as DNA: TGTGCCAGCAGTTTTATGGGGAACACTGAAGCTTTCTTT.

Points on this clonotype: A clone one base away is much larger, so this may be a read error. The chain recombines TRBV14 with TRBJ1-3; D gene ambiguous. Germline CDR1 is SGHDN and CDR2 is FVKESK. V was trimmed by 5 bases and J by 2 bases, leaving 16 bases between them. The CDR3 contains 16 residues. CDR3 DNA sequence: TGTGCCAGCAGCGCCCACATGGGAACAGCTGGAAACACCATATATTTT. Translated, it gives CASSAHMGTAGNTIYF.

Only one count was recorded for this clonotype. The final CDR3 position lacks the conserved phenylalanine or tryptophan, pointing to a likely read error. V is TRBV7-2 and J is TRBJ1-2; possibly TRBD1 for D (5 bases). The CDR3 contains 15 residues. The V gene's germline CDR1 is SGHTA and CDR2 FQGNSA. Trimming shortened V by 5 bases and J by 6 bases, and 19 bases separated the two germline ends. The CDR3 protein is CASSPSPGNKDGYTI. The CDR3 DNA reads as TGTGCCAGCAGCCCAAGCCCAGGGAATAAGGATGGCTACACCATC.

This clonotype was observed a single time. A read error may account for a junction end that differs from germline. The rearrangement uses TRBV5-6 and TRBJ2-1; D ambiguous. CDR1 is SGHDT and CDR2 is YYEEEE in the germline V gene. This CDR3 is built from 16 residues. The CDR3 sequence is CASRLEIVVFWNEQLF. CDR3 nucleotides: TGTGCCAGCAGATTGGAGATTGTTGTGTTTTGGAATGAGCAGCTCTTC.

Regarding this clonotype: The conserved phenylalanine or tryptophan normally closing the CDR3 is absent here, so this likely arose from a read error. The V gene is TRBV11-2, the J gene TRBJ2-5, with D perhaps assigned TRBD1 or TRBD2 (5 bases each). The CDR3 is 13 residues long. The germline gives CDR1 SGHAT, CDR2 FQNNGV. CDR3 nucleotide sequence: TGTGTCAGCAGCTTGATGGGACCAGAGACCCAGTACTAC. Its protein product is CVSSLMGPETQYY.

The V call is TRBV7-2, the J call TRBJ2-1, with 12 bases lining up with TRBD2. The germline CDR1 and CDR2 sequences are SGHTA and FQGNSA. This CDR3 is built from 17 residues. With V trimmed by 0 bases and J by 7 bases, 7 bases remained unmatched. The CDR3 DNA reads as TGTGCCAGCAGCTTAGCAGGGCTAGCGGGAGGGGGGAATGAGCAGTTCTTC. This sequence encodes CASSLAGLAGGGNEQFF.

To note about this clonotype: A clone one base away is much larger, so this may be a read error. Written as DNA, the CDR3 is TGCGCCAGCGACCAACCCGCTCGGACCACTGATGGCTACACCTTC. It yields the protein CASDQPARTTDGYTF. The chain recombines TRBV4-1 with TRBJ1-2; no clear D gene. The ends were cut back, 8 bases at V and 6 bases at J, with 22 bases in the middle. The length of the CDR3 is 15 residues. The V gene's germline CDR1 is MGHRA and CDR2 YSYEKL.

Points on this clonotype: A read error may account for a junction end that differs from germline. This sequence joins TRBV11-3 and TRBJ2-1; a possible D gene is TRBD1 (5 bases). The CDR3 runs to 12 residues. The germline V gene has CDR1 SGHNT and CDR2 YENEEA. Here the CDR3 reads CARSLDRDEQFF. The CDR3 nucleotides are TGTGCCCGCAGCCTTGACAGAGATGAGCAGTTCTTC.

This chain uses TRBV30 with TRBJ2-3; perhaps TRBD1 as D (5 bases). Germline V CDR1 and CDR2: GTSNPN, SVGIG (reference sequence). V shed 3 bases and J shed 12 bases, with 16 bases lying between them. The CDR3 consists of 12 residues. CDR3 sequence (DNA): TGTGCCTGGAGCGATTCACCAGGGCCCCAGTATTTT. Translating gives CAWSDSPGPQYF. The whole variable domain, remainder taken from reference TRBV30 and TRBJ2-3, is SQTIHQWPATLVQPVGSPLSLECTVEGTSNPNLYWYRQAAGRGLQLLFYSVGIGQISSEVPQNLSASRPQDRQFILSSKKLLLSDSGFYLCAWSDSPGPQYFGPGTRLTVL.

As to this clonotype: Relative to the germline gene, one junction end is altered; a read error may explain this. This rearrangement joins TRBV30 to TRBJ2-7, with D tentatively TRBD2 (5 bases). Germline CDR1 is GTSNPN and CDR2 is SVGIG (reference sequence). CDR3 length equals 14 residues. CDR3 sequence: CAWTLDYGAYEQCF. The CDR3 nucleotides are TGTGCCTGGACTCTAGACTATGGCGCCTACGAGCAGTGCTTC.

The chain uses TRBV7-9 and TRBJ1-1; D remains unclear. In germline, CDR1 is SEHNR, CDR2 FQNEAQ (reference sequence). Between the trimmed V and J ends, which lost 1 base and 9 bases, there was a span of 12 bases. CDR3 length: 13 amino acids. DNA for the CDR3: TGTGCCAGCAGCTTAGGAGGCCACAGTAAAGCTTTCTTT. Residues: CASSLGGHSKAFF. Together with reference TRBV7-9 and TRBJ1-1, the CDR3 gives the full variable domain: DTGVSQNPRHKITKRGQNVTFRCDPISEHNRLYWYRQTLGQGPEFLTYFQNEAQLEKSRLLSDRFSAERPKGSFSTLEIQRTEQGDSAMYLCASSLGGHSKAFFGQGTRLTVV.

The genes are TRBV7-8 and TRBJ2-7, with 9 bases matching TRBD2. Per germline, CDR1 SGHVS and CDR2 FQNEAQ. The CDR3 is made up of 16 amino acids. V was pared by 3 bases and J by 13 bases, with 19 bases of the junction left unmatched. Here the CDR3 DNA reads TGTGCCAGCAGCTTGTTTCTAGCGGGAACGGGGTACGAACACTACTTC. It translates to CASSLFLAGTGYEHYF.

Within the sample, this clonotype is medium-sized. V gene TRBV6-6 combines with J gene TRBJ2-5, with 12 nucleotides matching TRBD2. J lost 5 bases, V lost 0 bases, and 7 bases had no gene match. The CDR3 has 17 residues. Germline V gene sequence: CDR1 MNHNY, CDR2 SVGAGI (reference sequence). CDR3 DNA: TGTGCCAGCAGTTACTCTGCTAGCGGGAGGGCCGGGGAGACCCAGTACTTC. Translating gives CASSYSASGRAGETQYF.

Comments on this clonotype: The junction departs from the called germline gene at one end, perhaps through a read error. The V and J genes are TRBV4-1 and TRBJ2-7, with no clear D. Germline V gene sequence: CDR1 MGHRA, CDR2 YSYEKL. The CDR3 is 16 residues long. The DNA for the CDR3 is TGCACCAGCAGCCTAGATACGGAGACAAGACTTTACGAGCAGTACTTC. This codes for CTSSLDTETRLYEQYF.

Of note for this clonotype: Germline is not matched at one junction end, which may reflect a read error. The gene calls are TRBV11-2 and TRBJ2-2, with D maybe TRBD2 (5 bases). Germline loops: CDR1 SGHAT, CDR2 FQNNGV. This CDR3 is built from 13 residues. CDR3 in DNA: TGTGCCAGCAGCTTGGAGTCAGCCGGGAAGCTGTTTTTT. It translates to CASSLESAGKLFF.

CDR3 DNA sequence: TGTGCCAGCAGCTTAGGTGGTTGGGGGCTCGACACTCAGTACTTC. Translation gives CASSLGGWGLDTQYF. V usage is TRBV11-2 and J usage is TRBJ2-4; D may be TRBD1 (6 bases). CDR3 length equals 15 residues. Germline lookup yields CDR1 SGHAT and CDR2 FQNNGV. V lost 1 base, J lost 12 bases, and 19 bases lay in between.

With respect to this clonotype: Given the absence of the conserved phenylalanine or tryptophan at the CDR3 end, a read error is likely. The chain is built from TRBV28 and TRBJ2-1; D could derive from TRBD1 or TRBD2 (5 bases each). Germline assignment: CDR1 MDHEN and CDR2 SYDVKM. The CDR3 consists of 12 residues. The CDR3 nucleotides read TGTGCCAGGAGTTTATGGGGGAACGAGCAGTTCATC. Amino acids: CARSLWGNEQFI.

With regard to this clonotype: The missing conserved phenylalanine or tryptophan at the end of this CDR3 makes a read error likely. The DNA is left out, because the CDR3 cannot be placed on it with certainty; the CDR3 is given as TCRdb lists it. The chain carries TRBV28 and TRBJ1-1; the DNA was not used to check the table's D call, TRBD1. The CDR3 is 14 residues long, ends included. The V gene's germline CDR1 is MDHEN and CDR2 SYDVKM. CDR3 sequence reads: CASQTGGSGTEAFL.

The rearrangement links TRBV5-4 to TRBJ2-7, with D perhaps being TRBD1 or TRBD2 (5 bases each). The germline V and J ends were trimmed by 0 bases and 10 bases, with 20 bases remaining between them. Germline-derived CDR1 and CDR2 are SGHNT and YYREEE (reference sequence). CDR3 length equals 15 residues. CDR3 amino acids: CASSLATGAGYDQYF. The DNA for the CDR3 is TGTGCCAGCAGCTTGGCGACCGGGGCAGGCTATGATCAGTACTTC. Full variable domain (rest looked up from reference TRBV5-4 and TRBJ2-7): ETGVTQSPTHLIKTRGQQVTLRCSSQSGHNTVSWYQQALGQGPQFIFQYYREEENGRGNFPPRFSGLQFPNYSSELNVNALELDDSALYLCASSLATGAGYDQYFGPGTRLTVT.

The count of this clonotype is one. Compared with germline, one end of the junction differs, possibly owing to a read error. This chain uses TRBV5-5 with TRBJ2-5; D gene uncertain. This CDR3 spans 13 amino acids. CDR1 and CDR2 from the germline V gene are SGHKS and YYEKEE (reference sequence). CDR3: CAGSLLTEEIQYF. CDR3 in DNA: TGTGCCGGTAGCTTGTTAACTGAGGAGATCCAGTACTTC.

A word on this clonotype: This clone may be a read error of a much larger clone one base away. The chain couples TRBV7-9 to TRBJ2-1; TRBD1 matches at 12 bases. Germline CDR1 reads SEHNR; CDR2 reads FQNEAQ (reference sequence). The CDR3 runs 14 residues. The ends lost 6 bases at V and 11 bases at J; junction bases unmatched: 8. The CDR3 spells CASRNRDRGHKQFF. The CDR3 DNA sequence: TGTGCCAGCAGGAACCGGGACAGGGGGCATAAGCAGTTCTTC.

As concerns this clonotype: The junction does not match germline at one end; this may be a read error. V usage is TRBV5-4 and J usage is TRBJ1-2, with a weak D call TRBD1 (5 bases). Germline-derived CDR1 and CDR2 are SGHNT and YYREEE (reference sequence). The CDR3 sequence is 15 residues long. This CDR3 is CTSSIERDVVYGYTF. The CDR3 nucleotides are TGTACCAGCAGTATTGAGAGGGACGTGGTCTATGGCTACACCTTC.

Notes on this clonotype: An end of the junction differs from the germline gene, which may be a read error. The chain links TRBV30 to TRBJ2-2; 13 positions agree with TRBD2. CDR3 length: 19 amino acids. Germline values: CDR1 GTSNPN, CDR2 SVGIG (reference sequence). The CDR3 nucleotides read TGTGCCTTGAGGAGTGACACCTGGACTAGCGGGAGTCGGACCGGGGAGCTGGTTTTT. It encodes CALRSDTWTSGSRTGELVF.

For this clonotype: This may stem from a read error, because a much larger clone lies one nucleotide away. The CDR3 reads CASAFGGGLYEHFF. CDR3 DNA sequence: TGTGCCAGCGCCTTCGGGGGAGGGCTTTATGAGCACTTCTTC. This chain joins TRBV28 and TRBJ2-1; TRBD2 agrees at 7 bases. Germline assignment: CDR1 MDHEN and CDR2 SYDVKM. The CDR3 has 14 amino acids.